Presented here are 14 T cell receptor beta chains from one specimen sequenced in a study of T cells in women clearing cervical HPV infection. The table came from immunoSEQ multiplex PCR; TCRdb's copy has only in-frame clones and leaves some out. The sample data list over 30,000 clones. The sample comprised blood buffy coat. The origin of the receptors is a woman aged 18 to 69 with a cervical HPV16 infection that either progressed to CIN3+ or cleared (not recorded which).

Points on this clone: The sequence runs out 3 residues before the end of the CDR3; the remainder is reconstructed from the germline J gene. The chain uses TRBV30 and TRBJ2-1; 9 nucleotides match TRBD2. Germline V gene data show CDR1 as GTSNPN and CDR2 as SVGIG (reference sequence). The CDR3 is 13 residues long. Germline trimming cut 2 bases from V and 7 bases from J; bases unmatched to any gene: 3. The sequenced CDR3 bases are TGTGCCTGGAGTCGCGGGGGGGGGAATGAG. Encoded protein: CAWSRGGGNE. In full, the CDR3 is CAWSRGGGNEQFF. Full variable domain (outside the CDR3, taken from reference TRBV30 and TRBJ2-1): SQTIHQWPATLVQPVGSPLSLECTVEGTSNPNLYWYRQAAGRGLQLLFYSVGIGQISSEVPQNLSASRPQDRQFILSSKKLLLSDSGFYLCAWSRGGGNEQFFGPGTRLTVL.

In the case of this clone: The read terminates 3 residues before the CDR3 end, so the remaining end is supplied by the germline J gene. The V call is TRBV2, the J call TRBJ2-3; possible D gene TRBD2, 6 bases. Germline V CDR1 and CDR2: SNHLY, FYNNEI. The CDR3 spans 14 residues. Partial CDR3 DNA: TGTGCCAGCAGCTCGAGGGTCGGAGGGGAGACG. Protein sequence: CASSSRVGGET. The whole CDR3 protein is CASSSRVGGETQYF.

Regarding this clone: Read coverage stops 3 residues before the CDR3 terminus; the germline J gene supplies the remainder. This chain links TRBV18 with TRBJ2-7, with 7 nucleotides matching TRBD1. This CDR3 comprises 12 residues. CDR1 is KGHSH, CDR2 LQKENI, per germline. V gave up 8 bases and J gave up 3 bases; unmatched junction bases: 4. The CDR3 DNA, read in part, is TGTGCCAGCAAAGACAGGGACTACGAG. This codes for CASKDRDYE. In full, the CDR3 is CASKDRDYEQYF.

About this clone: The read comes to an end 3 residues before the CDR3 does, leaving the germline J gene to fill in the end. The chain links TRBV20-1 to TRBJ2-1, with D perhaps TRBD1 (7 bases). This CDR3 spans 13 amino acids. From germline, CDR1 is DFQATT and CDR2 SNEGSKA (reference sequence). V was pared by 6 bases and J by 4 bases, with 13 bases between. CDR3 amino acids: CSAQSGGYNEQFF. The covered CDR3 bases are TGCAGTGCCCAATCAGGGGGGTACAATGAG.

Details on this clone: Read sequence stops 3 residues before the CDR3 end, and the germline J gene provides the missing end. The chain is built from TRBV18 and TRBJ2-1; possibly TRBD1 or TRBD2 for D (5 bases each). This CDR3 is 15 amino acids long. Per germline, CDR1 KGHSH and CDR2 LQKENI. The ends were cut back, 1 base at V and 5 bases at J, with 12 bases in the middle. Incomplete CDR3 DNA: TGTGCCAGCTCACCACTTCGAGGGGAAAACAATGAG. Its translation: CASSPLRGENNE. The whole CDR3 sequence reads CASSPLRGENNEQFF.

The CDR3 bases that were read are TGTGCCAGCTCACGGACAGGGACCGGGGAG. The encoded protein is CASSRTGTGE. In full, the CDR3 reads CASSRTGTGELFF. The chain carries TRBV18 and TRBJ2-2; 8 bases line up with TRBD1. The sequence runs out 3 residues before the end of the CDR3; the remainder is reconstructed from the germline J gene. Germline V lookup: CDR1 KGHSH, CDR2 LQKENI. This CDR3 contains 13 residues. Losses at the gene ends were 4 bases for V and 5 bases for J; bases not matched to a gene: 0.

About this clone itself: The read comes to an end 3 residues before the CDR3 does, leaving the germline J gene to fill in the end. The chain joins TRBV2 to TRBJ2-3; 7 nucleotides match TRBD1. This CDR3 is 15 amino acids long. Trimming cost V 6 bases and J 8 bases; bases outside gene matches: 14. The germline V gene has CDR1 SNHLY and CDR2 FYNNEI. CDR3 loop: CASSADRPALGTQYF. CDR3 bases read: TGTGCCAGCAGCGCGGACAGGCCTGCTTTAGGTACG.

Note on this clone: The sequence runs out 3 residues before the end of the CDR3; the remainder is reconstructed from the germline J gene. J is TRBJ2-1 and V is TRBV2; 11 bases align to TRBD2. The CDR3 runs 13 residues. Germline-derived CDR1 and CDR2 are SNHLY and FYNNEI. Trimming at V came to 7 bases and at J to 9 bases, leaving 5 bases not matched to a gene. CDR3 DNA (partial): TGTGCCAGCACAGGGGGACTAGCGGTTGAG. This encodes CASTGGLAVE. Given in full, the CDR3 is CASTGGLAVEQFF.

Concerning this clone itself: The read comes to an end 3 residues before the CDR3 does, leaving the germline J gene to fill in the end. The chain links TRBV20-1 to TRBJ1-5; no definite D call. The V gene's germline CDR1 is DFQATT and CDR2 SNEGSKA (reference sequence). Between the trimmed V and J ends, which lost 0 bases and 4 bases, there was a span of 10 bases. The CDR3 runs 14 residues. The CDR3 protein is CSARDPQTNQPQHF. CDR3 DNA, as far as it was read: TGCAGTGCTAGAGATCCCCAGACAAATCAGCCC.

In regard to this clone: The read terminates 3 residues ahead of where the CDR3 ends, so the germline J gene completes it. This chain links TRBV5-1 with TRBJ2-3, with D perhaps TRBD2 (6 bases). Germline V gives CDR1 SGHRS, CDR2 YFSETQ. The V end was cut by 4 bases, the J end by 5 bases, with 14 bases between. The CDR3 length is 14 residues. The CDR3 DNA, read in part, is TGCGCCAGCAGCGCCGGAGGGGTTGGAGATACG. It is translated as CASSAGGVGDT. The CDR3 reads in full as CASSAGGVGDTQYF. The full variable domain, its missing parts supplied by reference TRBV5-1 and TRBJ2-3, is KAGVTQTPRYLIKTRGQQVTLSCSPISGHRSVSWYQQTPGQGLQFLFEYFSETQRNKGNFPGRFSGRQFSNSRSEMNVSTLELGDSALYLCASSAGGVGDTQYFGPGTRLTVL.

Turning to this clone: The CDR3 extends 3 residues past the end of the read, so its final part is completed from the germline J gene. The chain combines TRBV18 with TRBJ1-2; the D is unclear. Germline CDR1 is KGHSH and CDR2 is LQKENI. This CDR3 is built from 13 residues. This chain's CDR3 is CASSPTSPDTYTF. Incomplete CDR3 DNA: TGTGCCAGCTCACCAACTAGTCCAGATACC.

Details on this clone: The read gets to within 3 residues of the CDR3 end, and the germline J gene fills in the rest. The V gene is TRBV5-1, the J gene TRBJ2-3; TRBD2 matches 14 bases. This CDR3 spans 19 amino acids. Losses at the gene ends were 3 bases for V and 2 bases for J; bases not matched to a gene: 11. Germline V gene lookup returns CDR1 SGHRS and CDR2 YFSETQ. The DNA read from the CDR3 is TGCGCCAGCAGCTCACCCCCGGGACTAGCGGGGGCTTCCACAGATACG. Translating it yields CASSSPPGLAGASTDT. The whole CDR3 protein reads CASSSPPGLAGASTDTQYF.

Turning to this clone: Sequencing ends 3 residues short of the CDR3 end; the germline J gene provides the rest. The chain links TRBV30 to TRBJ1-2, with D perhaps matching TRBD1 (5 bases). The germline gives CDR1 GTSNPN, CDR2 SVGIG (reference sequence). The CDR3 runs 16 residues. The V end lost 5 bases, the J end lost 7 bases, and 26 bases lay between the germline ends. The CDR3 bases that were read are TGTGCCTGGGTCCCAGGGCCTGCCCTTGGGGCGAGTGGC. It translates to CAWVPGPALGASG. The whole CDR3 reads CAWVPGPALGASGYTF.

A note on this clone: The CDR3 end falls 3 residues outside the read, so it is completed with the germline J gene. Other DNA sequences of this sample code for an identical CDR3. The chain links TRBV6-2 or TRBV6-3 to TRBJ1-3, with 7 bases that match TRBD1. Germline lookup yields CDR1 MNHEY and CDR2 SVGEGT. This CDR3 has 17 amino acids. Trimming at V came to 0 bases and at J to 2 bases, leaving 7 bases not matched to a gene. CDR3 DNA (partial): TGTGCCAGCAGTTACTCAAGAGGGGGCGAAACTGGAAACACC. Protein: CASSYSRGGETGNT. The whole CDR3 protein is CASSYSRGGETGNTIYF.